One sample yielded the 30 T cell receptor beta chains listed below, sequenced in a study of shared clonotypes between healthy human individuals. This table comes from immunoSEQ multiplex PCR, and its TCRdb copy is limited to in-frame clones, with some not included. The profile covers 750,000 to 1,000,000 clones, with over 90% appearing a single time and less than 25% taken by the ten largest. Positive CCR7 selection of CD45RO-negative cells yielded the naive CD8 cells, and terminally differentiated effector memory CD45RA+ cells were excluded. The source material was naive CD8+ T cells sorted from blood. Source of these receptors: a man aged 25-45 years in good health.

This rearrangement joins TRBV2 to TRBJ2-7; 8 bases match TRBD2. V lost 3 bases and J lost 3; bases outside the gene matches: 10. The CDR3 has 16 residues. From germline, CDR1 is SNHLY and CDR2 FYNNEI. The CDR3 DNA reads TGTGCCAGCAGTGAGGACACGGGAGGGCTAGTCTACGAGCAGTACTTC. Translation: CASSEDTGGLVYEQYF.

The V and J genes are TRBV27 and TRBJ2-7; TRBD1 might be the D (6 bases). In germline, CDR1 is MNHEY, CDR2 SMNVEV (reference sequence). V lost 6 bases and J 2 bases, leaving 14 bases between the germline ends. The CDR3 is 14 amino acids. This CDR3 reads CASRTGYNTYEQYF. The CDR3 bases are TGTGCCAGCAGAACAGGGTACAACACCTACGAGCAGTACTTC.

The V gene is TRBV7-2, the J gene TRBJ2-2; TRBD2 agrees at 10 bases. The CDR3 is 17 residues long. CDR1 is SGHTA, CDR2 FQGNSA, per germline. J lost 6 bases, V lost 2 bases, and 9 bases had no gene match. The CDR3 DNA sequence: TGTGCCAGCAGCTTATTTAGCGGGAGGTTAACCGCCGGGGAGCTGTTTTTT. This codes for CASSLFSGRLTAGELFF.

The rearrangement joins TRBV28 to TRBJ1-5; TRBD1 matches at 7 bases. Germline lookup yields CDR1 MDHEN and CDR2 SYDVKM. The trim removed 5 bases at V and 4 bases at J, leaving 11 bases unmatched. This CDR3 region has 16 residues. CDR3 sequence (DNA): TGTGCCAGCAGTCCATGGGGGACAGATTTAAATCAGCCCCAGCATTTT. Encoded protein: CASSPWGTDLNQPQHF.

V and J are TRBV5-8 and TRBJ1-2, with TRBD1 matching over 9 bases. The CDR3 extends over 15 amino acids. V trimming: 0 bases; J trimming: 4 bases; junction bases outside the gene matches: 4. Germline V gene sequence: CDR1 SGHTS, CDR2 YDEGEE. The CDR3 DNA reads TGTGCCAGCAGCTTGGGCACAGGGGGCATCTATGGCTACACCTTC. This gives the protein CASSLGTGGIYGYTF.

V is TRBV7-9 and J is TRBJ2-7, with 8 bases fitting TRBD1. The ends lost 4 bases at V and 0 bases at J; junction bases unmatched: 11. There are 17 residues in the CDR3. Germline V gives CDR1 SEHNR, CDR2 FQNEAQ (reference sequence). CDR3 DNA: TGTGCCAGCAGCTCCAACCGGGACAGGCTCCCCTCCTACGAGCAGTACTTC. This codes for CASSSNRDRLPSYEQYF.

The chain joins TRBV7-3 to TRBJ1-1; D is ambiguous. The CDR3 totals 16 residues. Trimming cost V 0 bases and J 1 base, with 12 bases left between them. Germline assignment: CDR1 SGHTA and CDR2 FQGTGA. Here the CDR3 DNA reads TGTGCCAGCAGCTTAACAGGTCGGATAGAGAACACTGAAGCTTTCTTT. This sequence encodes CASSLTGRIENTEAFF.

V gene TRBV6-4 combines with J gene TRBJ1-1, with a weak D call TRBD1 (5 bases). The CDR3 is 16 amino acids. The V and J ends lost 4 bases and 4 bases respectively, with 19 bases between them. The germline V gene encodes CDR1 MRHNA and CDR2 SNTAGT. The CDR3 nucleotides are TGTGCCAGCAGTGTATTGGCGGGGCAGGGAGTCACTGAAGCTTTCTTT. Encoded protein: CASSVLAGQGVTEAFF.

The CDR3: CASSLTGVSYEQYF. The CDR3 region has the DNA TGTGCCAGCAGCTTAACAGGGGTTTCCTACGAGCAGTACTTC. This sequence joins TRBV7-8 and TRBJ2-7; 7 nucleotides align to TRBD1. There are 14 residues in the CDR3. Per germline, CDR1 SGHVS and CDR2 FQNEAQ. V was pared by 2 bases and J by 1 base, with 2 bases of the junction left unmatched.

The chain combines TRBV10-3 with TRBJ2-7; D uncertain. The germline gives CDR1 ENHRY, CDR2 SYGVKD. The V gene lost 3 bases and the J gene lost 4 bases, with 10 bases spanning the gap. The CDR3 contains 13 residues. The CDR3 DNA reads TGTGCCATCAGTGAAGACCCCAGATACGAGCAGTACTTC. Translating gives CAISEDPRYEQYF.

This chain uses TRBV5-5 with TRBJ1-4; D not resolved. V was cut by 0 bases and J by 3 bases, with 12 bases left in between. This CDR3 has 16 residues. CDR1 and CDR2 (germline): SGHKS, YYEKEE (reference sequence). The CDR3 here is CASSLGVGGPNEKLFF. Written as DNA, the CDR3 is TGTGCCAGCAGCTTGGGGGTGGGAGGACCTAATGAAAAACTGTTTTTT.

V is TRBV1 and J is TRBJ2-2; TRBD2, the table's D call, lacks a check against the DNA. TRBV1 is assigned pseudogene status. The CDR3 has 17 amino acids. The CDR3 here is CTSSPGLLAGVRGELFF. CDR3 DNA sequence: TGCACCAGCAGCCCGGGACTTTTAGCGGGAGTGAGAGGGGAGCTGTTTTTT.

This sequence joins TRBV28 and TRBJ2-7; D may be TRBD1 (6 bases). Germline-derived CDR1 and CDR2 are MDHEN and SYDVKM. V was shortened by 7 bases and J by 2 bases, with 12 bases between the two germline ends. The CDR3 runs 13 residues. DNA for the CDR3: TGTGCCAGCAAAGCGACAGGTACCTACGAGCAGTACTTC. Encoded protein: CASKATGTYEQYF.

This CDR3 is CAITLGTGYEQYF. The CDR3 nucleotides read TGTGCCATCACCCTAGGGACGGGATACGAGCAGTACTTC. V usage is TRBV10-3 and J usage is TRBJ2-7; possibly TRBD1 or TRBD2 for D (5 bases each). Trimming stripped 7 bases from V and 4 bases from J, with 14 bases between. CDR1 ENHRY and CDR2 SYGVKD come from the germline V gene. CDR3 length: 13 residues.

The rearrangement links TRBV27 to TRBJ2-1; TRBD2 matches at 14 bases. Germline V gene lookup returns CDR1 MNHEY and CDR2 SMNVEV (reference sequence). Trimming removed 7 bases from V and 6 bases from J; junction bases left unmatched: 5. This CDR3 comprises 15 residues. CDR3 sequence reads: CASTEGTSGSNEQFF. CDR3 coding DNA: TGTGCCAGCACCGAGGGGACTAGCGGGAGCAATGAGCAGTTCTTC.

The rearrangement joins TRBV11-2 to TRBJ1-3; D might be TRBD1 (5 bases). From germline, CDR1 is SGHAT and CDR2 FQNNGV. This CDR3 is 16 amino acids long. Trimming removed 2 bases from V and 0 bases from J, with 11 bases in between. The CDR3 coding sequence is TGTGCCAGCAGCTTAAGGGACGGCCGCTCTGGAAACACCATATATTTT. Amino acids: CASSLRDGRSGNTIYF.

This chain links TRBV29-1 with TRBJ2-7; 8 positions agree with TRBD2. Trimming at V came to 7 bases and at J to 1 base, leaving 15 bases not matched to a gene. Germline values: CDR1 SQVTM, CDR2 ANQGSEA. The CDR3 totals 16 residues. The CDR3 bases are TGCAGCGCCATAACTAGCGGTCAGGTCCAATCCTACGAGCAGTACTTC. It yields the protein CSAITSGQVQSYEQYF.

The chain links TRBV19 to TRBJ2-3; D is undetermined. The CDR3 contains 15 residues. Trimming pared 4 bases from V and 2 bases from J, leaving 13 bases between. Per the germline V gene, CDR1 is LNHDA and CDR2 is SQIVND (reference sequence). CDR3 nucleotides: TGTGCCAGTAGTACCTTTAACGGAATCACAGATACGCAGTATTTT. Translation gives CASSTFNGITDTQYF.

Turning to this clone: This CDR3 is also generated by other DNA sequences in the sample. The rearrangement joins TRBV5-4 to TRBJ2-7; D is undetermined. V lost 0 bases and J 6 bases, leaving 4 bases between the germline ends. Germline lookup yields CDR1 SGHNT and CDR2 YYREEE (reference sequence). The CDR3 has 11 residues. CDR3 sequence (DNA): TGTGCCAGCAGCTTGGGCCGCGAGCAGTACTTC. This encodes CASSLGREQYF.

This chain links TRBV10-3 with TRBJ2-7; TRBD1 agrees at 10 bases. Per the germline V gene, CDR1 is ENHRY and CDR2 is SYGVKD. The J segment lost 4 bases and the V segment lost 8 bases, leaving 8 bases of the junction unmatched. The length of the CDR3 is 14 residues. CDR3 amino acids: CAIGATGGKYEQYF. CDR3 bases: TGTGCCATCGGAGCGACAGGGGGCAAGTACGAGCAGTACTTC.

V is TRBV5-3 and J is TRBJ2-5, with TRBD2 identical over 8 bases. TRBV5-3 falls under the ORF class, with uncertain function. The CDR3 has 18 residues. After removal of 6 bases from V and 5 bases from J, the junction contained 21 bases not matched to a gene. The CDR3 coding sequence is TGTGCCAGAACATCTCCTCCGCCGCAGGGGACTAGAACGGAGACCCAGTACTTC. As protein: CARTSPPPQGTRTETQYF.

V is TRBV6-6 and J is TRBJ2-7, with 7 bases fitting TRBD1. The ends lost 4 bases at V and 2 bases at J; junction bases unmatched: 8. The CDR3 contains 15 residues. Germline CDR1 and CDR2: MNHNY and SVGAGI (reference sequence). The CDR3 sequence is CASSLKTGWTYEQYF. CDR3 nucleotide sequence: TGTGCCAGCAGTTTAAAGACAGGGTGGACCTACGAGCAGTACTTC.

This chain connects TRBV11-3 to TRBJ2-1; TRBD2 agrees at 10 bases. V trimming: 3 bases; J trimming: 8 bases; junction bases outside the gene matches: 7. Germline-derived CDR1 and CDR2 are SGHNT and YENEEA. The CDR3 has 15 amino acids. CDR3 nucleotide sequence: TGTGCCAGCAGCTTCCTAGCGGGAGATGCGTATGAGCAGTTCTTC. This translates into CASSFLAGDAYEQFF.

The V call is TRBV11-2, the J call TRBJ2-1; TRBD1 aligns across 7 bases. J gave up 0 bases and V 4 bases, and 3 bases lay outside the gene matches. This CDR3 is built from 15 residues. Germline-derived CDR1 and CDR2 are SGHAT and FQNNGV. CDR3 coding DNA: TGTGCCAGCAGCTCCTGGGACAGCTCCTACAATGAGCAGTTCTTC. This translates into CASSSWDSSYNEQFF.

The chain uses TRBV28 and TRBJ1-1; D uncertain. Deletions cut 7 bases from V and 7 bases from J, with 19 bases between. The CDR3 length is 14 residues. Germline CDR1 is MDHEN and CDR2 is SYDVKM. As DNA, the CDR3 is TGTGCCAGCATGGCCCTGGTGGCAGGCGTTGAAGCTTTCTTT. Protein sequence: CASMALVAGVEAFF. Supplemented by reference TRBV28 and TRBJ1-1, the full variable domain reads DVKVTQSSRYLVKRTGEKVFLECVQDMDHENMFWYRQDPGLGLRLIYFSYDVKMKEKGDIPEGYSVSREKKERFSLILESASTNQTSMYLCASMALVAGVEAFFGQGTRLTVV.

V usage is TRBV5-4 and J usage is TRBJ2-5; D uncertain. Trimming stripped 2 bases from V and 2 bases from J, with 7 bases between. This CDR3 comprises 13 residues. Per germline, CDR1 SGHNT and CDR2 YYREEE (reference sequence). Here the CDR3 DNA reads TGTGCCAGCAGCTTCCGGATGCAAGAGACCCAGTACTTC. Translated, it gives CASSFRMQETQYF.

This chain uses TRBV28 with TRBJ2-1; 8 bases match TRBD2. Germline V gene sequence: CDR1 MDHEN, CDR2 SYDVKM. The CDR3 covers 18 residues. The trim removed 2 bases at V and 0 bases at J, leaving 9 bases unmatched. CDR3 coding DNA: TGTGCCAGCAGTTTACCCTCAAACAGCGGGAGCTCCTACAATGAGCAGTTCTTC. Its protein is CASSLPSNSGSSYNEQFF. Supplemented by reference TRBV28 and TRBJ2-1, the full variable domain reads DVKVTQSSRYLVKRTGEKVFLECVQDMDHENMFWYRQDPGLGLRLIYFSYDVKMKEKGDIPEGYSVSREKKERFSLILESASTNQTSMYLCASSLPSNSGSSYNEQFFGPGTRLTVL.

This rearrangement joins TRBV29-1 to TRBJ2-1; possibly TRBD2 for D (5 bases). V lost 5 bases and J 5 bases, leaving 13 bases between the germline ends. This CDR3 region has 13 residues. Germline CDR1 is SQVTM and CDR2 is ANQGSEA. Written as DNA, the CDR3 is TGCAGCGTTTCTCTTACTAGAAACAATGAGCAGTTCTTC. Encoded protein: CSVSLTRNNEQFF.

This chain links TRBV6-5 with TRBJ2-1, with 8 bases aligning to TRBD1. The CDR3 totals 14 residues. V trimming: 5 bases; J trimming: 2 bases; junction bases outside the gene matches: 2. Germline V gene lookup returns CDR1 MNHEY and CDR2 SVGAGI. CDR3 region: CASSRQGTYNEQFF. The CDR3 DNA reads as TGTGCCAGCAGTAGACAGGGGACCTACAATGAGCAGTTCTTC.

V is TRBV9 and J is TRBJ1-2; D gene ambiguous. Looked up from germline, CDR1 is SGDLS and CDR2 is YYNGEE. The CDR3 spans 18 residues. With 0 bases removed from V and 8 bases from J, the gap between germline ends came to 26 bases. CDR3 sequence (DNA): TGTGCCAGCAGCGTAGGGGTCTCATTCCCAATGCCCAATGAGGGCTACACCTTC. Its translation is CASSVGVSFPMPNEGYTF.